These T cell receptor beta chains were read from a single sample in a study of blood T cells in healthy people across ages. TCRdb reprocessed the 5' RACE reads via MiXCR and lists one record per CDR3 protein. This sample yields 900,000 to 950,000 distinct CDR3 sequences, of which approximately 32% are seen a single time; about 9.4% belongs to the top ten. This sample was shared with a second study, whose subject was T cells of mothers and their children.

Material: blood. The receptors here all came from a woman between 40 and 55 years old in good health. CDR3s include the opening cysteine and the closing phenylalanine or tryptophan. The D gene is left open where the match is weak. Clone size appears in some rows only: once, few, many, or a class for an expanded clone.

CDR3nt: TGTGCCAGCAGCTTAGAGGCGGTCCCGGGTGAGCAGTACTTC
CDR3aa: CASSLEAVPGEQYF
d_gene: -
v_gene: TRBV11-2
j_gene: TRBJ2-7
abundance: few

CDR3nt: TGTGCCAGCAGCCAGTGGTCCGGCACGGGTAACACTGAAGCTTTCTTT
CDR3aa: CASSQWSGTGNTEAFF
d_gene: -
v_gene: TRBV14
j_gene: TRBJ1-1
abundance: few

CDR3nt: TGTGCCAGCAGTTACTTCGGGACGAACACTGAAGCTTTCTTT
CDR3aa: CASSYFGTNTEAFF
d_gene: -
v_gene: TRBV6-6
j_gene: TRBJ1-1
abundance: -

CDR3nt: TGTGCCAGCAGCTGGGTACCTCAGGGCGCTGAAGCTTTCTTT
CDR3aa: CASSWVPQGAEAFF
d_gene: -
v_gene: TRBV5-6
j_gene: TRBJ1-1
abundance: few

CDR3nt: TGTGCCAGCAGTTTAAATCCGCTTAGCACCTACGAGCAGTACTTC
CDR3aa: CASSLNPLSTYEQYF
d_gene: -
v_gene: TRBV27
j_gene: TRBJ2-7
abundance: few

CDR3nt: TGTGCCACCAGCAGCGGTGGAAGGACTGAAGCTTTCTTT
CDR3aa: CATSSGGRTEAFF
d_gene: -
v_gene: TRBV15
j_gene: TRBJ1-1
abundance: -

CDR3nt: TGCAGCGCCCAACCGGGACTGGCGACCAATGAGCAGTTCTTC
CDR3aa: CSAQPGLATNEQFF
d_gene: -
v_gene: TRBV29-1
j_gene: TRBJ2-1
abundance: -

CDR3nt: TGTGCCAGCAGAACTACACCGGGACAGGCAGGCACAGATACGCAGTATTTT
CDR3aa: CASRTTPGQAGTDTQYF
d_gene: TRBD1
v_gene: TRBV6-5
j_gene: TRBJ2-3
abundance: many

CDR3nt: TGCAGTGCTAGAGATGTGGGTAGGATCAATGAGCAGTTCTTC
CDR3aa: CSARDVGRINEQFF
d_gene: -
v_gene: TRBV20-1
j_gene: TRBJ2-1
abundance: many

CDR3nt: TGTGCCACCAGGGGGACTTACAATGAGCAGTTCTTC
CDR3aa: CATRGTYNEQFF
d_gene: -
v_gene: TRBV24-1
j_gene: TRBJ2-1
abundance: many

CDR3nt: TGTGCCAGCAGCGTATCTCAATATAGACATCCAGATACGCAGTATTTT
CDR3aa: CASSVSQYRHPDTQYF
d_gene: -
v_gene: TRBV9
j_gene: TRBJ2-3
abundance: -

CDR3nt: TGTGCCAGCAGCCTGAGAGGGGAGTACTACAATGAGCAGTTCTTC
CDR3aa: CASSLRGEYYNEQFF
d_gene: -
v_gene: TRBV5-6
j_gene: TRBJ2-1
abundance: -

CDR3nt: TGCGCCAGCAGCTGTCCGGGCCGAAACTACGAGCAGTACTTC
CDR3aa: CASSCPGRNYEQYF
d_gene: -
v_gene: TRBV5-1
j_gene: TRBJ2-7
abundance: -

CDR3nt: TGTGCCAGCAGCTTAGGGAGCGGCCAGTATAACTTTGGCTACACCTTC
CDR3aa: CASSLGSGQYNFGYTF
d_gene: -
v_gene: TRBV7-8
j_gene: TRBJ1-2
abundance: few

CDR3nt: TGTGCCAGCAGTTTATCGGGATGGGGACTAAGGCAAGAGACCCAGTACTTC
CDR3aa: CASSLSGWGLRQETQYF
d_gene: TRBD2
v_gene: TRBV12-3/TRBV12-4
j_gene: TRBJ2-5
abundance: -

CDR3nt: TGTGCCAGCAGTGACCCCCGGTTAGGACGGGGCGTGAACACTGAAGCTTTCTTT
CDR3aa: CASSDPRLGRGVNTEAFF
d_gene: -
v_gene: TRBV6-1
j_gene: TRBJ1-1
abundance: -

CDR3nt: TGTGCCAGCAGCGTAGCTCTGGACAGTAGCTCCTACGAGCAGTACTTC
CDR3aa: CASSVALDSSSYEQYF
d_gene: -
v_gene: TRBV9
j_gene: TRBJ2-7
abundance: many

CDR3nt: TGCGCCAGCAGCTTGGGAACCGGGACAGGGTATGGCTACACCTTC
CDR3aa: CASSLGTGTGYGYTF
d_gene: TRBD1
v_gene: TRBV5-1
j_gene: TRBJ1-2
abundance: few

CDR3nt: TGTGCCAGCAGCTTAGGGCCGAATACGGACACTGAAGCTTTCTTT
CDR3aa: CASSLGPNTDTEAFF
d_gene: -
v_gene: TRBV7-3
j_gene: TRBJ1-1
abundance: few

CDR3nt: TGTGCCAGCAGCCCCCGGAAGAGCCAAGAGACCCAGTACTTC
CDR3aa: CASSPRKSQETQYF
d_gene: -
v_gene: TRBV7-8
j_gene: TRBJ2-5
abundance: few

CDR3nt: TGTGCCAGCAGCGAGACAGGGGGAATCATGAACACTGAAGCTTTCTTT
CDR3aa: CASSETGGIMNTEAFF
d_gene: TRBD1
v_gene: TRBV9
j_gene: TRBJ1-1
abundance: few

CDR3nt: TGCGCCAGCAGCCCAGGGGGTAGTGGCTACACCTTC
CDR3aa: CASSPGGSGYTF
d_gene: TRBD1
v_gene: TRBV5-1
j_gene: TRBJ1-2
abundance: -

CDR3nt: TGTGCCAGCAGCGAGAGGAATAGGGGGCTCGACGAGCAGTACTTC
CDR3aa: CASSERNRGLDEQYF
d_gene: TRBD1
v_gene: TRBV7-9
j_gene: TRBJ2-7
abundance: few

CDR3nt: -
CDR3aa: CASSSSAGGHGYTF
d_gene: -
v_gene: TRBV7-8
j_gene: TRBJ1-2
abundance: -

CDR3nt: TGTGCCAGCAGCCGCCCAGGAGTTAGCGGCAGTTCCTACGAGCAGTACTTC
CDR3aa: CASSRPGVSGSSYEQYF
d_gene: -
v_gene: TRBV4-2
j_gene: TRBJ2-7
abundance: -

CDR3nt: TGTGCCACCAGCAGAGAGTCAACTAGTATCAACGAGCAGTTCTTC
CDR3aa: CATSRESTSINEQFF
d_gene: -
v_gene: TRBV15
j_gene: TRBJ2-1
abundance: -

CDR3nt: TGTGCCAGCAGCCTAAGGACTTCACCCCTCCACTTT
CDR3aa: CASSLRTSPLHF
d_gene: -
v_gene: TRBV28
j_gene: TRBJ1-6
abundance: few

CDR3nt: TGTGCCAGCAGCTCCGACAGGGGCTATGAGCAGTTCTTC
CDR3aa: CASSSDRGYEQFF
d_gene: TRBD1
v_gene: TRBV7-3
j_gene: TRBJ2-1
abundance: many

CDR3nt: TGCGCCAGCAGACTCGGGCGGGGGGGCCGAAATGAGCAGTTCTTC
CDR3aa: CASRLGRGGRNEQFF
d_gene: TRBD2
v_gene: TRBV5-1
j_gene: TRBJ2-1
abundance: -

CDR3nt: TGCAGTGCTAGAGACGGGAGCTATGGCTACACCTTC
CDR3aa: CSARDGSYGYTF
d_gene: -
v_gene: TRBV20-1
j_gene: TRBJ1-2
abundance: -

CDR3nt: TGTGCCAGCATGGGACTAGCGGGTACAGATACGCAGTATTTT
CDR3aa: CASMGLAGTDTQYF
d_gene: -
v_gene: TRBV21-1
j_gene: TRBJ2-3
abundance: few

CDR3nt: TGTGCCAGCAGCTTAGGGGGGGGAGGGATCAGTGAGCAGTTCTTC
CDR3aa: CASSLGGGGISEQFF
d_gene: TRBD2
v_gene: TRBV7-2
j_gene: TRBJ2-1
abundance: -

CDR3nt: TGTGCCAGCAGCACCCCCTCCGGGACTAGCGGGGGGATCGGGACCCAGTACTTC
CDR3aa: CASSTPSGTSGGIGTQYF
d_gene: TRBD2
v_gene: TRBV7-9
j_gene: TRBJ2-5
abundance: -

CDR3nt: TGTGCCAGCAGTTTATTCAGAAGGGCCGTTCGTTCGAATGGCTACACCTTC
CDR3aa: CASSLFRRAVRSNGYTF
d_gene: -
v_gene: TRBV28
j_gene: TRBJ1-2
abundance: -

CDR3nt: TGTGCCATCAGTGAGTCCGGGACGGATAGCAATCAGCCCCAGCATTTT
CDR3aa: CAISESGTDSNQPQHF
d_gene: -
v_gene: TRBV10-3
j_gene: TRBJ1-5
abundance: -

CDR3nt: TGTGCCATCAGCGTTGACAGGGGGCTCTATGGCTACACCTTC
CDR3aa: CAISVDRGLYGYTF
d_gene: TRBD1
v_gene: TRBV10-3
j_gene: TRBJ1-2
abundance: many

CDR3nt: TGTGCCAGCAGCCCTAGAAAGGGAATGGACTACAATGAGCAGTTCTTC
CDR3aa: CASSPRKGMDYNEQFF
d_gene: -
v_gene: TRBV7-9
j_gene: TRBJ2-1
abundance: -

CDR3nt: TGCGCCAGCAGCTTTGAACTAGCGGAGACCCAGTACTTC
CDR3aa: CASSFELAETQYF
d_gene: TRBD2
v_gene: TRBV5-1
j_gene: TRBJ2-5
abundance: few

CDR3nt: TGTGCCAGCAGTCAAGGAGGGGGAAGGAATCAGCCCCAGCATTTT
CDR3aa: CASSQGGGRNQPQHF
d_gene: -
v_gene: TRBV7-6
j_gene: TRBJ1-5
abundance: few

CDR3nt: TGCAGTGCTCATCCAGGTGCCAAGTACAATGAGCAGTTCTTC
CDR3aa: CSAHPGAKYNEQFF
d_gene: -
v_gene: TRBV20-1
j_gene: TRBJ2-1
abundance: -

CDR3nt: TGTGCCTGCATAGGGACAGCCTACGAGCAGTACTTC
CDR3aa: CACIGTAYEQYF
d_gene: TRBD1
v_gene: TRBV28
j_gene: TRBJ2-7
abundance: -

CDR3nt: TGTGCCATCAGCCTAACGACAGGGGGCACGGCAGATACGCAGTATTTT
CDR3aa: CAISLTTGGTADTQYF
d_gene: TRBD1
v_gene: TRBV5-5
j_gene: TRBJ2-3
abundance: -

CDR3nt: TGCAGTGCTAGTAGAAGTCTTGTTAATAGCAATCAGCCCCAGCATTTT
CDR3aa: CSASRSLVNSNQPQHF
d_gene: -
v_gene: TRBV20-1
j_gene: TRBJ1-5
abundance: many

CDR3nt: TGCAGCGTTGATGACAGGAATAACTATGGCTACACCTTC
CDR3aa: CSVDDRNNYGYTF
d_gene: -
v_gene: TRBV29-1
j_gene: TRBJ1-2
abundance: -

CDR3nt: TGTGCCAGCAGTTTATGGCAGCAAGAGACCCAGTTCTTC
CDR3aa: CASSLWQQETQFF
d_gene: -
v_gene: TRBV7-2
j_gene: TRBJ2-1
abundance: -

CDR3nt: TGTGCCACCAGCAGCGACAGCCCCCAAGAGACCCAGTACTTC
CDR3aa: CATSSDSPQETQYF
d_gene: -
v_gene: TRBV15
j_gene: TRBJ2-5
abundance: many

CDR3nt: TGTGCCAGCAGCTTAGAGGGTCAGGCAAGCGGGGAGCTGTTTTTT
CDR3aa: CASSLEGQASGELFF
d_gene: -
v_gene: TRBV13
j_gene: TRBJ2-2
abundance: few

CDR3nt: TGTGCCAGCAGCTCTGTCAGGGTTGAAGCTTTCTTT
CDR3aa: CASSSVRVEAFF
d_gene: -
v_gene: TRBV7-9
j_gene: TRBJ1-1
abundance: -

CDR3nt: TGTGCCACCAGCAGAGATCGGGCTTATCGGCCCCAGCATTTT
CDR3aa: CATSRDRAYRPQHF
d_gene: -
v_gene: TRBV15
j_gene: TRBJ1-5
abundance: -

CDR3nt: TGTGCCAGCAGCTGGACTGAGAAAAACATTCAGTACTTC
CDR3aa: CASSWTEKNIQYF
d_gene: -
v_gene: TRBV6-1
j_gene: TRBJ2-4
abundance: many

CDR3nt: TGCAGCGTGGGGGAAGGAGCCTCCTACGAGCAGTACTTC
CDR3aa: CSVGEGASYEQYF
d_gene: -
v_gene: TRBV29-1
j_gene: TRBJ2-7
abundance: -

CDR3nt: TGTGCCAGCAGCGTAGCGGGGGACAGGGTGAACTACGAGCAGTACTTC
CDR3aa: CASSVAGDRVNYEQYF
d_gene: TRBD1
v_gene: TRBV9
j_gene: TRBJ2-7
abundance: -

CDR3nt: TGTGCCAGCAGTGTATATGCAGGCTACACCTTC
CDR3aa: CASSVYAGYTF
d_gene: -
v_gene: TRBV2
j_gene: TRBJ1-2
abundance: -

CDR3nt: TGCAGTGCTAGTGCTAGCGGGGGGGCTTACGAGCAGTACTTC
CDR3aa: CSASASGGAYEQYF
d_gene: TRBD2
v_gene: TRBV20-1
j_gene: TRBJ2-7
abundance: -